This T cell receptor (beta chain) was recovered during a study of blood T cell repertoires in COVID-19. Study-wide background: Whether acute or convalescent, the COVID-19 samples came from the United States, Italy and Spain.

How the authors handled the data: Amplification of reference gene primers provided the estimated nucleated cell counts. The data were produced by immunoSEQ multiplex PCR, yet TCRdb's version contains in-frame clones alone and is incomplete. V and J calls and clone size follow that table, whereas D and trimming were derived from the DNA. The sample lists about 410,000 clones, less than 95% occurring once. Germline CDR1 SGHNT, CDR2 YYREEE (reference sequence). The V end was cut by 4 bases, the J end by 5 bases, with 16 bases between. This CDR3 spans 16 amino acids. Residents of over 20 US areas, aged roughly 18 to 90 years, made up the participants. Participant-reported clinical history was the basis for cohort assignment.

The sequenced material came from PBMCs or T cells enriched from blood (not recorded which). The origin of this receptor is a man between 18 and 29 years old who had recovered from COVID-19. V and J are TRBV5-4 and TRBJ1-6; TRBD1 might be the D (6 bases). CDR3 DNA: TGTGCCAGCAGCCGCCGGGGGGGGGCCGATAATTCACCCCTCCACTTT. This encodes CASSRRGGADNSPLHF.